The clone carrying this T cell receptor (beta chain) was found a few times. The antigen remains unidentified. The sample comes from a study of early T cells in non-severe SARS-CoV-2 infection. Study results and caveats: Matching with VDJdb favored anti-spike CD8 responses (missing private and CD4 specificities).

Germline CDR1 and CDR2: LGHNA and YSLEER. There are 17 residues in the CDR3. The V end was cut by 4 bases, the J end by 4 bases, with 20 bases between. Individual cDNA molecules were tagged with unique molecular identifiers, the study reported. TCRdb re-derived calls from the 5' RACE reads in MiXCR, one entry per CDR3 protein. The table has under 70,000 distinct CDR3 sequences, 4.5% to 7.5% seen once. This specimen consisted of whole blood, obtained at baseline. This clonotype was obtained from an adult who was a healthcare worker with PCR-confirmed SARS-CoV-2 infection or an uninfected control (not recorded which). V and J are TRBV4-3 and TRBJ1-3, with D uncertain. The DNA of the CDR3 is TGCGCCAGCAGCCCCCAGGCTGATTACTTTCCCGGAAACACCATATATTTT. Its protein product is CASSPQADYFPGNTIYF.